This is a list of T cell receptor beta chains from one sample in a study of molecular identifiers for immune sequencing clone quantification. TCRdb used MiXCR to reprocess the PCR reads, holding one entry per CDR3 protein. The top ten clones hold roughly 1% of a sample with roughly 97,000 distinct CDR3 sequences, approximately 24% of them seen once. Sequenced material: naive CD8+ T cells from blood, with Jurkat cell RNA spiked in. The receptors come from a human donor in good health. Some libraries in this study had Jurkat cell RNA spiked in. Each CDR3 is given with its conserved first and last residue. Each record gives: V gene, clone size, D gene, J gene, CDR3 DNA, CDR3 protein. D genes are given only for firm matches. Size is omitted from some rows. Given values are once, few, many or a class for expanded clones.

V: TRBV20-1
size: many
D: -
J: TRBJ1-5
DNA: TGCAGTGCTAGAGATCGGCAATATAGCAATCAGCCCCAGCATTTT
CDR3: CSARDRQYSNQPQHF

V: TRBV20-1
size: many
D: -
J: TRBJ2-7
DNA: TGCAGTGCCATTCCTCGGGCCCTCTACGAGCAGTACTTC
CDR3: CSAIPRALYEQYF

V: TRBV5-5
size: many
D: -
J: TRBJ2-7
DNA: TGTGCCAGCAGCTCAAACCGGGCCACGAACTCCTACGAGCAGTACTTC
CDR3: CASSSNRATNSYEQYF

V: TRBV10-3
size: many
D: -
J: TRBJ2-7
DNA: TGTGCCATCAGTGACCCCGGCAAGTCCTACGAGCAGTACTTC
CDR3: CAISDPGKSYEQYF

V: TRBV12-3/TRBV12-4
size: many
D: -
J: TRBJ1-5
DNA: TGTGCCAGCAGGACCGACAGCTCTAATCAGCCCCAGCATTTT
CDR3: CASRTDSSNQPQHF

V: TRBV3-1
size: many
D: -
J: TRBJ2-1
DNA: TGTGCCAGCAGCCATCCCCGGGATGAGCAGTTCTTC
CDR3: CASSHPRDEQFF

V: TRBV6-5
size: many
D: TRBD2
J: TRBJ2-3
DNA: TGTGCCAGCAGTTACCTGACTAGCTTGGATACGCAGTATTTT
CDR3: CASSYLTSLDTQYF

V: TRBV9
size: few
D: TRBD1
J: TRBJ2-2
DNA: TGTGCCAGCAGCGTAGAGGGGGCCGACACCGGGGAGCTGTTTTTT
CDR3: CASSVEGADTGELFF

V: TRBV9
size: -
D: -
J: TRBJ2-7
DNA: TGTGCCAGCAGCGTATCCCCAGGGAGCTCCTACGAGCAGTACTTC
CDR3: CASSVSPGSSYEQYF

V: TRBV20-1
size: many
D: -
J: TRBJ1-5
DNA: TGCAGTGCTAATCCCCCGGGACAGCCCCAGCATTTT
CDR3: CSANPPGQPQHF

V: TRBV7-9
size: -
D: -
J: TRBJ1-3
DNA: TGTGCCAGCAGCTTAGTGGGGCCTGGAAACACCATATATTTT
CDR3: CASSLVGPGNTIYF

V: TRBV7-9
size: few
D: -
J: TRBJ2-5
DNA: TGTGCCGGCAGTTCACGTGTCGGTTCATACCAAGAGACCCAGTACTTC
CDR3: CAGSSRVGSYQETQYF

V: TRBV27
size: many
D: -
J: TRBJ2-3
DNA: TGTGCCAGCAGTTTATCGGCCGGAGGCACAGATACGCAGTATTTT
CDR3: CASSLSAGGTDTQYF

V: TRBV12-3/TRBV12-4
size: -
D: -
J: TRBJ2-6
DNA: TGTGCCAGCACCCACTTAAAGATGTCTTACTCAGGGGCCAACGTCCTGACTTTC
CDR3: CASTHLKMSYSGANVLTF